The clone carrying this T cell receptor beta chain was detected many times. Method: immunoSEQ multiplex PCR; TCRdb's copy keeps in-frame clones and lacks some. The sample holds around 1,000,000 clones, 60% to 80% seen once. The donor cohort consisted entirely of Caucasian adults residing in Nashville, Tennessee. The sample is drawn from a study of shared clonotypes between healthy human individuals. The wider study: The study used three CD4 naive, three CD4 memory, two CD8 naive and one CD8 memory plate per donor.

Trimming shortened V by 3 bases and J by 3 bases, and 9 bases separated the two germline ends. CDR1 and CDR2 (germline): SGDLS, YYNGEE. CDR3 length: 14 amino acids. The receptor's source is a man aged 18 to 35 in good health. Some clones in this sample may be carry-over from other donors' samples. The sequencing input was memory CD4+ T cells from PBMCs. Documented subset: CD45RA-negative fraction. The chain couples TRBV9 to TRBJ1-4; D uncertain. In DNA, the CDR3 is TGTGCCAGCAGCGGGGGATGGGCTAATGAAAAACTGTTTTTT. Its protein is CASSGGWANEKLFF.